This T cell receptor beta chain was found in a study of T cell changes during pregnancy in multiple sclerosis. Produced via immunoSEQ multiplex PCR; TCRdb's table is partial and in-frame only. Found here are roughly 58,000 clones, around 90% of them singletons; the top ten hold under 3.5%. J lost 5 bases, V lost 5 bases, and 13 bases had no gene match. This CDR3 contains 16 residues. The germline V gene encodes CDR1 SNHLY and CDR2 FYNNEI. This TCR was recovered from a female donor with multiple sclerosis, enrolled in a pregnancy study. Sequencing was performed on CD8+ T cells from peripheral blood mononuclear cells, taken before pregnancy. V is TRBV2 and J is TRBJ2-5; 8 bases are shared with TRBD2. CDR3 coding DNA: TGTGCCAGCAGTCCTTTCTTAGCGGGGAACCTTGAGACCCAGTACTTC. Protein: CASSPFLAGNLETQYF.